This TCR beta chain stems from a study of blood T cell repertoires in COVID-19. Across the study: The analysed material was cDNA or gDNA that came from T cells, B-cell-depleted T cells, or PBMCs.

CDR1 and CDR2 (germline): SGHAT, FQNNGV. V lost 2 bases, J lost 2 bases, and 10 bases lay in between. The CDR3 runs to 14 residues. Per the study methods: Reference gene primers were amplified, and this amplification served to estimate nucleated cell counts. Sequenced by immunoSEQ multiplex PCR; TCRdb stores in-frame clones only, minus some. The DNA gave D and trimming, while V, J and clone size come from that table. The table records approximately 200,000 clones, approximately 91% of them present only once. The clonotype was recovered from a man between 65 and 80 years old with active or convalescent COVID-19. V usage is TRBV11-2 and J usage is TRBJ2-7; tentative D call: TRBD1 (5 bases). The sequenced sample consisted of peripheral blood. CDR3 nucleotide sequence: TGTGCCAGCAGCTTAAACCAGGGCCCCTACGAGCAGTACTTC. It translates to CASSLNQGPYEQYF.